This passage covers 30 T cell receptor beta chains from one sample sequenced in a study of identical twins' blood T cells. Each CDR3 protein gets one entry after TCRdb re-called the 5' RACE reads with MiXCR. The table includes around 380,000 distinct CDR3 sequences, around 30% detected once. Input material: PBMCs. The receptors were gathered from a woman aged 18 to 50 in good health.

The chain links TRBV20-1 to TRBJ2-3; 8 bases align to TRBD1. The trim removed 3 bases at V and 1 base at J, leaving 3 bases unmatched. The CDR3 is 14 amino acids. Germline CDR1 reads DFQATT; CDR2 reads SNEGSKA (reference sequence). The CDR3 region is CSARDRAGTDTQYF. DNA of the CDR3: TGCAGTGCTAGGGACAGGGCGGGCACAGATACGCAGTATTTT.

The chain links TRBV6-1 to TRBJ2-5, with a tentative D call TRBD2 (5 bases). V was pared by 7 bases and J by 5 bases, with 26 bases between. The germline CDR1 and CDR2 sequences are MNHNS and SASEGT. The length of the CDR3 is 17 residues. The CDR3 loop is CASTASGWGATSETQYF. The CDR3, as DNA: TGTGCCAGCACCGCCTCCGGGTGGGGAGCCACCTCGGAGACCCAGTACTTC.

This clonotype was picked up a small number of times. This chain connects TRBV7-8 to TRBJ2-2; D unclear. Trimming stripped 4 bases from V and 7 bases from J, with 19 bases between. The CDR3 runs to 16 residues. Germline CDR1 and CDR2: SGHVS and FQNEAQ. CDR3 amino acids: CASSYQRIPTGGELFF. As DNA, the CDR3 is TGTGCCAGCAGCTACCAACGAATCCCAACGGGCGGGGAGCTGTTTTTT.

In its sample, this clonotype was seen many times. This chain joins TRBV12-3 or TRBV12-4 and TRBJ1-1, with TRBD1 as a possible D gene (5 bases). V lost 6 bases and J lost 1, with 9 bases in between. This CDR3 region has 13 residues. This CDR3 is CASRVGGNTEAFF. CDR3 bases: TGTGCCAGCAGGGTTGGGGGGAACACTGAAGCTTTCTTT.

The chain joins TRBV19 to TRBJ1-5, with 8 bases matching TRBD1. The CDR3 is 16 residues long. The V gene end was trimmed by 3 bases and the J gene end by 4 bases; junction bases not matched to a gene: 8. CDR1 is LNHDA and CDR2 is SQIVND in the germline V gene (reference sequence). DNA for the CDR3: TGTGCCAGTAGTATGGGAACTTGGACAGGGAATCAGCCCCAGCATTTT. Translation: CASSMGTWTGNQPQHF.

V is TRBV7-8 and J is TRBJ1-2; D gene unclear. Germline V gene data show CDR1 as SGHVS and CDR2 as FQNEAQ. Between the trimmed V and J ends, which lost 4 bases and 4 bases, there was a span of 7 bases. This CDR3 contains 12 residues. CDR3 DNA: TGTGCCAGCAGCTCGAGGAGCTATGGCTACACCTTC. Encoded protein: CASSSRSYGYTF.

V and J are TRBV6-1 and TRBJ1-5, with a tentative D call TRBD1 (5 bases). The CDR3 totals 15 residues. With 3 bases removed from V and 7 bases from J, the gap between germline ends came to 16 bases. The germline gives CDR1 MNHNS, CDR2 SASEGT. As DNA, the CDR3 is TGTGCCAGCAGTGATTGGGTGCAGGGTCAACAGCCCCAGCATTTT. Its protein product is CASSDWVQGQQPQHF.

This clonotype has only a few counts. The CDR3 DNA reads TGTGCCAGTAGGCTAGCGGGAATGGATACGCAGTATTTT. The encoded protein is CASRLAGMDTQYF. This chain joins TRBV19 and TRBJ2-3; 9 nucleotides line up with TRBD2. With V trimmed by 6 bases and J by 6 bases, 4 bases remained unmatched. The germline gives CDR1 LNHDA, CDR2 SQIVND (reference sequence). The CDR3 consists of 13 residues. Full variable domain (outside the CDR3, taken from reference TRBV19 and TRBJ2-3): DGGITQSPKYLFRKEGQNVTLSCEQNLNHDAMYWYRQDPGQGLRLIYYSQIVNDFQKGDIAEGYSVSREKKESFPLTVTSAQKNPTAFYLCASRLAGMDTQYFGPGTRLTVL.

This sequence joins TRBV5-1 and TRBJ1-4; D uncertain. This CDR3 comprises 15 residues. V lost 2 bases to trimming and J lost 0 bases, with 8 bases between them. The V gene's germline CDR1 is SGHRS and CDR2 YFSETQ. CDR3 amino acids: CASSFPGSTNEKLFF. In DNA form, the CDR3 reads TGCGCCAGCAGCTTCCCGGGCTCAACTAATGAAAAACTGTTTTTT.

This clonotype was seen at least ten times. J is TRBJ2-5 and V is TRBV24-1, with TRBD1 identical over 11 bases. The CDR3 totals 13 residues. The ends lost 9 bases at V and 3 bases at J; junction bases unmatched: 2. Per the germline V gene, CDR1 is KGHDR and CDR2 is SFDVKD. In DNA form, the CDR3 reads TGTGCCACCGGACAGGGGGCTGAAGAGACCCAGTACTTC. Protein sequence: CATGQGAEETQYF.

The chain is built from TRBV29-1 and TRBJ2-3, with D uncertain. The closer fit of TRBJ1-5 to the DNA end suggests the J call may be wrong. CDR1 is SQVTM and CDR2 is ANQGSEA in the germline V gene. The CDR3 runs 11 residues. The CDR3 DNA reads TGCAGCACCCGCGTCGCAGATACGCAGCATTTT. This translates into CSTRVADTQHF.

The rearrangement uses TRBV20-1 and TRBJ2-1; 9 nucleotides agree with TRBD1. CDR3 length: 15 amino acids. V was clipped by 6 bases and J by 9 bases; unmatched bases: 15. Germline assignment: CDR1 DFQATT and CDR2 SNEGSKA (reference sequence). CDR3 in DNA: TGCAGTGCCGCACCGTTCTATACAGGGGGCGGTGAGCAGTTCTTC. Translating gives CSAAPFYTGGGEQFF.

This sequence joins TRBV5-1 and TRBJ2-6; no reliable D call. The CDR3 totals 17 residues. The ends were cut back, 0 bases at V and 0 bases at J, with 10 bases in the middle. CDR1 and CDR2 (germline): SGHRS, YFSETQ. The CDR3 here is CASSLGDTISGANVLTF. CDR3 sequence (DNA): TGCGCCAGCAGCTTGGGAGATACTATCTCTGGGGCCAACGTCCTGACTTTC.

This chain uses TRBV19 with TRBJ2-1, with 8 bases lining up with TRBD2. CDR1 is LNHDA, CDR2 SQIVND, per germline (reference sequence). The ends lost 1 base at V and 6 bases at J; junction bases unmatched: 8. The CDR3 length is 16 residues. This chain's CDR3 is CASSIVFGLASNEQFF. CDR3 nucleotides: TGTGCCAGTAGTATAGTTTTCGGACTAGCATCCAATGAGCAGTTCTTC.

The rearrangement uses TRBV27 and TRBJ1-5, with a tentative D call TRBD1 (5 bases). Trimming cost V 3 bases and J 6 bases, with 9 bases left between them. The length of the CDR3 is 13 residues. In germline, CDR1 is MNHEY, CDR2 SMNVEV (reference sequence). CDR3 residues: CASSFERGQPQHF. For the CDR3, the DNA is TGTGCCAGCAGTTTCGAAAGGGGTCAGCCCCAGCATTTT.

The table lists this clonotype with a few counts. Possible read error: a much larger clone is one base away. The chain uses TRBV3-1 and TRBJ1-3; D unclear. The CDR3 has 13 residues. The germline CDR1 and CDR2 sequences are LGHDT and YNNKEL (reference sequence). Trimming left V 0 bases short and J 2 bases short, with 2 bases between. The CDR3 DNA is TGTGCCAGCAGCCAAGACGCTGGAAACACCATATATTTT. This sequence encodes CASSQDAGNTIYF.

This clonotype was seen only a few times. The chain employs TRBV7-2 and TRBJ1-3; TRBD1 is a possible D gene (6 bases). Germline CDR1 and CDR2: SGHTA and FQGNSA. This CDR3 region has 16 residues. Between the trimmed V and J ends, which lost 2 bases and 4 bases, there was a span of 15 bases. The CDR3 loop is CASSLTYRGQGNTIYF. The CDR3 DNA follows: TGTGCCAGCAGCTTAACGTATCGGGGGCAGGGAAACACCATATATTTT.

This clonotype was seen a handful of times. The V gene is TRBV19, the J gene TRBJ1-4, with D maybe TRBD1 (5 bases). The CDR3 runs to 14 residues. Germline V gives CDR1 LNHDA, CDR2 SQIVND (reference sequence). The ends were cut back, 3 bases at V and 8 bases at J, with 13 bases in the middle. The chain's CDR3 is CASSIDSLREKLFF. The CDR3 coding sequence is TGTGCCAGTAGTATCGACAGTTTGAGAGAAAAACTGTTTTTT.

With respect to this clonotype: One junction end disagrees with the germline gene, perhaps due to a read error. This chain connects TRBV5-1 to TRBJ1-4, with D possibly TRBD1 on 5 matching bases. The CDR3 sequence is 16 residues long. CDR1 is SGHRS and CDR2 is YFSETQ in the germline V gene. CDR3 sequence (DNA): TGCGCCAGCCGCTTGGAGGATGGGAAGGGGTATGAAAAACTGTTTTTT. It specifies CASRLEDGKGYEKLFF.

This clonotype was seen a few times. V is TRBV6-5 and J is TRBJ2-3; D not resolved. Between the trimmed V and J ends, which lost 2 bases and 5 bases, there was a span of 11 bases. Germline CDR1 is MNHEY and CDR2 is SVGAGI. The CDR3 contains 14 residues. CDR3 nucleotide sequence: TGTGCCAGCAGTTACACGAACGGAAAAGATACGCAGTATTTT. It specifies CASSYTNGKDTQYF.

The chain employs TRBV6-6 and TRBJ1-1; possible D gene TRBD1, 6 bases. The germline V gene has CDR1 MNHNY and CDR2 SVGAGI (reference sequence). Trimming took 5 bases from V and 4 from J, leaving 8 bases between them. The CDR3 is 12 residues long. CDR3 loop: CASSKQGTEAFF. In DNA form, the CDR3 reads TGTGCCAGCAGTAAACAGGGCACTGAAGCTTTCTTT.

This clonotype was detected only a few times. The CDR3 nucleotides are TGTGCCGGCTCCGGACAGGGGATACCCTACGAGCAGTACTTC. It codes for CAGSGQGIPYEQYF. This chain links TRBV2 with TRBJ2-7; 9 bases are shared with TRBD1. The CDR3 has 14 amino acids. V shed 11 bases, J shed 2 bases, and the junction held 10 bases outside the gene matches. Per the germline V gene, CDR1 is SNHLY and CDR2 is FYNNEI.

A few counts support this clonotype. The V gene is TRBV6-2 or TRBV6-3, the J gene TRBJ1-5; 10 nucleotides line up with TRBD1. Trimming removed 2 bases from V and 4 bases from J; junction bases left unmatched: 8. The CDR3 has 17 residues. Germline assignment: CDR1 MNHEY and CDR2 SVGEGT. This CDR3 is CASSYGGDRGRNQPQHF. DNA of the CDR3: TGTGCCAGCAGTTACGGGGGGGACAGGGGACGAAATCAGCCCCAGCATTTT.

In its sample, this clonotype was seen a few times. The chain couples TRBV7-6 to TRBJ1-2, with unresolved D. V was clipped by 5 bases and J by 8 bases, with 12 bases between them. Germline-derived CDR1 and CDR2 are SGHVS and FNYEAQ. This CDR3 is built from 12 residues. In DNA form, the CDR3 reads TGTGCCAGCAGCACCGCAGGTGCCGGCTACACCTTC. Residues: CASSTAGAGYTF.

Ten or more counts support this clonotype. V and J are TRBV6-6 and TRBJ2-3; no clear D. The CDR3 totals 14 residues. The germline V gene has CDR1 MNHNY and CDR2 SVGAGI (reference sequence). Trimming shortened V by 7 bases and J by 0 bases, and 11 bases separated the two germline ends. The CDR3 bases are TGTGCCAGCATGCTGCCGGATAGCACAGATACGCAGTATTTT. Translated, it gives CASMLPDSTDTQYF.

The chain combines TRBV20-1 with TRBJ2-3; D is undetermined. This CDR3 has 14 amino acids. Germline CDR1 reads DFQATT; CDR2 reads SNEGSKA (reference sequence). Trimming took 1 base from V and 4 from J, leaving 12 bases between them. CDR3 sequence (DNA): TGCAGTGCTAGAGTCTGGGAACTCCCAGATACGCAGTATTTT. Protein product: CSARVWELPDTQYF.

This clonotype turned up a few times. The chain combines TRBV27 with TRBJ2-2; maybe TRBD1 (6 bases). V was shortened by 6 bases and J by 1 base, with 15 bases between the two germline ends. The CDR3 has 16 amino acids. The germline V gene encodes CDR1 MNHEY and CDR2 SMNVEV (reference sequence). The CDR3 bases are TGTGCCAGCAGCAACTCGGGACAACTGAACACCGGGGAGCTGTTTTTT. Amino acids: CASSNSGQLNTGELFF.

The rearrangement joins TRBV13 to TRBJ2-7; TRBD2 agrees at 11 bases. The germline gives CDR1 PRHDT, CDR2 FYEKMQ (reference sequence). The V segment lost 6 bases and the J segment 2 bases; nucleotides outside the gene matches: 6. CDR3 length: 15 amino acids. CDR3 region: CASRSGTSGPYEQYF. The CDR3 region has the DNA TGTGCCAGCAGATCCGGGACTAGCGGACCCTACGAGCAGTACTTC.

The genes are TRBV4-1 and TRBJ2-7; D is perhaps TRBD1 (5 bases). V shed 4 bases and J shed 4 bases, with 11 bases lying between them. This CDR3 comprises 13 residues. Per the germline V gene, CDR1 is MGHRA and CDR2 is YSYEKL. The CDR3 nucleotides are TGCGCCAGCAGCCTCAGGGTTGGTTACGAGCAGTACTTC. Translating it yields CASSLRVGYEQYF.

V is TRBV27 and J is TRBJ2-1; 9 bases line up with TRBD2. V shed 4 bases and J 3 bases; nucleotides not matched to a gene: 16. From germline, CDR1 is MNHEY and CDR2 SMNVEV (reference sequence). The CDR3 spans 19 residues. CDR3 sequence (DNA): TGTGCCAGCAGTTCACAAACTATCGCGACTAGCGGTAGCTACAATGAGCAGTTCTTC. Amino acids: CASSSQTIATSGSYNEQFF.